What follows is one TCR beta chain and its context. Its target is unknown. This record comes from a study of shared clonotypes between healthy human individuals. Study as a whole: Every donor yielded three CD4 naive, three CD4 memory, two CD8 naive and one CD8 memory plate. General study findings and limits: Investigators expected sequencing depth to affect clonotype sharing among donors. The sharing of 4.5% to 6.5% of naive CD4 clonotypes was seen across a handful of donors. What naive subsets generally showed was a larger estimated richness than memory subsets showed.

This table comes from immunoSEQ multiplex PCR, and its TCRdb copy is limited to in-frame clones, with some not included. The sample lists over a million clones, approximately 96% seen once, with approximately 1.2% in the top ten. This clonotype was obtained from a man aged 25-40 years in good health. Sequencing was carried out using naive CD4+ T cells sorted from blood. Noted subset: CD45RA+ positively selected.

The CDR3 region is CASSLSQGVDTQYF. DNA for the CDR3: TGTGCCAGCAGCTTATCCCAGGGTGTGGATACGCAGTATTTT. V and J are TRBV7-9 and TRBJ2-3; a possible D gene is TRBD1 (5 bases). This CDR3 comprises 14 residues. The V end lost 2 bases, the J end lost 6 bases, and 12 bases lay between the germline ends. Per the germline V gene, CDR1 is SEHNR and CDR2 is FQNEAQ (reference sequence).